The T cell receptor (beta chain) under discussion was sequenced for a study of neoadjuvant nivolumab and ipilimumab in lung cancer. Data came from immunoSEQ multiplex PCR; TCRdb stores just in-frame clones and leaves some out. The data show around 30,000 clones, with around 80% seen just once and approximately 5.1% held by the top ten. CDR3 size: 14 residues. Germline CDR1 is SGHVS and CDR2 is FQNEAQ. Unmatched junction bases numbered 10, after V lost 3 bases and J lost 10 bases. This specimen consisted of tumor tissue, obtained after neoadjuvant nivolumab, alone or with ipilimumab, at or shortly before surgery. The receptor was derived from an adult with non-small cell lung cancer. The chain carries TRBV7-8 and TRBJ2-3, with 7 bases identical to TRBD2. The CDR3 sequence: CASSFSPGEGPQYF. Here the CDR3 DNA reads TGTGCCAGCAGCTTTAGTCCGGGGGAGGGTCCGCAGTATTTT.